Listed here are 27 T cell receptor beta chains from one sample, sequenced in a study of blood T cell repertoires in COVID-19. Assay used: immunoSEQ multiplex PCR; TCRdb lists only in-frame clones, some missing. The sample gives about 47,000 clones, 70% to 85% of which show up once; 2.5% to 3% is in the top ten. The sequencing input was peripheral blood. The receptors were sampled from a man aged 50-60 years with acute or convalescent COVID-19.

This rearrangement joins TRBV20-1 to TRBJ2-5, with 8 positions matching TRBD2. This CDR3 contains 19 residues. CDR1 is DFQATT, CDR2 SNEGSKA, per germline (reference sequence). The V gene end was trimmed by 3 bases and the J gene end by 2 bases; junction bases not matched to a gene: 20. The CDR3 region has the DNA TGCAGTGCTAGTCGCCCCAGATATAGGGTAGCGGGGTTACAAGAGACCCAGTACTTC. This translates into CSASRPRYRVAGLQETQYF.

This clone was found once. As DNA, the CDR3 is TGTGCCAGCAGCCTTCGGACAGGTCTGAGCACAGATACGCAGTATTTT. Encoded protein: CASSLRTGLSTDTQYF. This chain uses TRBV7-9 with TRBJ2-3, with 7 bases aligning to TRBD1. V shed 5 bases, J shed 0 bases, and the junction held 8 bases outside the gene matches. CDR3 length: 16 residues. Looked up from germline, CDR1 is SEHNR and CDR2 is FQNEAQ (reference sequence). Based on the CDR3 plus reference TRBV7-9 and TRBJ2-3, the full variable domain is DTGVSQNPRHKITKRGQNVTFRCDPISEHNRLYWYRQTLGQGPEFLTYFQNEAQLEKSRLLSDRFSAERPKGSFSTLEIQRTEQGDSAMYLCASSLRTGLSTDTQYFGPGTRLTVL.

J is TRBJ1-6 and V is TRBV28; weak D call: TRBD1 (6 bases). The CDR3 spans 18 residues. In germline, CDR1 is MDHEN, CDR2 SYDVKM. The V end was cut by 5 bases, the J end by 0 bases, with 17 bases between. The CDR3 bases are TGTGCCAGCAGTATTGGGGGCGAGTTTAGCTCCTATAATTCACCCCTCCACTTT. Its translation: CASSIGGEFSSYNSPLHF.

V is TRBV7-8 and J is TRBJ1-1, with 12 bases aligning to TRBD1. CDR1 is SGHVS, CDR2 FQNEAQ, per germline. This CDR3 has 16 amino acids. V was clipped by 4 bases and J by 1 base; unmatched bases: 4. CDR3 loop: CASSSRDRGRNTEAFF. The DNA for the CDR3 is TGTGCCAGCAGCTCCCGGGACAGGGGGCGGAACACTGAAGCTTTCTTT.

The V call is TRBV30, the J call TRBJ2-5; 11 positions match TRBD2. The trim removed 0 bases at V and 0 bases at J, leaving 3 bases unmatched. Germline CDR1 and CDR2: GTSNPN and SVGIG (reference sequence). This CDR3 has 16 amino acids. The CDR3 DNA reads TGTGCCTGGAGTGTATGGACTAGCGGGTACCAAGAGACCCAGTACTTC. This sequence encodes CAWSVWTSGYQETQYF.

The genes are TRBV25-1 and TRBJ2-1; D possibly corresponds to TRBD2 (6 bases). The length of the CDR3 is 11 residues. The V end lost 4 bases, the J end lost 12 bases, and 10 bases lay between the germline ends. Germline values: CDR1 MGHDK, CDR2 SYGVNS. The chain's CDR3 is CASSGSGGQFF. The DNA for the CDR3 is TGTGCCAGCAGTGGGTCCGGGGGGCAGTTCTTC.

The chain combines TRBV5-4 with TRBJ2-1, with a possible D match to TRBD1 (6 bases). CDR3 size: 15 residues. V shed 5 bases and J shed 1 base, with 13 bases lying between them. CDR1 SGHNT and CDR2 YYREEE come from the germline V gene (reference sequence). The CDR3 spells CASRWDTGSYNEQFF. In DNA, the CDR3 is TGTGCCAGCAGGTGGGATACAGGGTCCTACAATGAGCAGTTCTTC.

The chain is built from TRBV5-1 and TRBJ2-2; 7 positions match TRBD1. Germline assignment: CDR1 SGHRS and CDR2 YFSETQ. The CDR3 is 17 residues long. After removal of 1 base from V and 4 bases from J, the junction contained 10 bases not matched to a gene. DNA for the CDR3: TGCGCCAGCAGCTTGCTGACAGGGTTCTCGAGCACCGGGGAGCTGTTTTTT. Translating it yields CASSLLTGFSSTGELFF.

The rearrangement links TRBV5-1 to TRBJ1-3, with D possibly matching TRBD1 (5 bases). V lost 3 bases to trimming and J lost 0 bases, with 13 bases between them. The CDR3 consists of 16 residues. Germline assignment: CDR1 SGHRS and CDR2 YFSETQ. Here the CDR3 reads CASSYKTAHSGNTIYF. CDR3 sequence (DNA): TGCGCCAGCAGCTACAAGACAGCACACTCTGGAAACACCATATATTTT.

The V and J genes are TRBV6-1 and TRBJ1-6, with 7 bases lining up with TRBD1. V gave up 2 bases and J gave up 9 bases; unmatched junction bases: 7. This CDR3 has 15 residues. The germline gives CDR1 MNHNS, CDR2 SASEGT. The CDR3 is CASSEWRQGLSPLHF. The CDR3 coding sequence is TGTGCCAGCAGTGAATGGAGACAGGGACTTTCACCCCTCCACTTT.

This chain links TRBV6-5 with TRBJ2-2, with D tentatively TRBD2 (5 bases). Germline V gives CDR1 MNHEY, CDR2 SVGAGI. The CDR3 sequence is 13 residues long. V lost 6 bases and J lost 5, with 10 bases in between. CDR3 sequence (DNA): TGTGCCAGCAGGAGGGCCGAAACCGGGGAGCTGTTTTTT. Its protein is CASRRAETGELFF.

The CDR3 here is CASSFNRGQETQYF. The CDR3 region has the DNA TGCGCCAGCAGCTTTAACAGGGGCCAAGAGACCCAGTACTTC. The V and J genes are TRBV5-1 and TRBJ2-5; TRBD1 aligns across 7 bases. CDR1 is SGHRS, CDR2 YFSETQ, per germline. With 2 bases clipped from V and 1 base from J, the junction kept 2 bases outside the gene matches. The CDR3 runs to 14 residues. Filled out from reference TRBV5-1 and TRBJ2-5, the complete variable domain reads KAGVTQTPRYLIKTRGQQVTLSCSPISGHRSVSWYQQTPGQGLQFLFEYFSETQRNKGNFPGRFSGRQFSNSRSEMNVSTLELGDSALYLCASSFNRGQETQYFGPGTRLLVL.

This clone was counted a single time. This chain uses TRBV10-2 with TRBJ2-7; tentative D call: TRBD2 (6 bases). From germline, CDR1 is WSHSY and CDR2 SAAADI. This CDR3 comprises 15 residues. Trimming pared 0 bases from V and 3 bases from J, leaving 12 bases between. The CDR3 bases are TGCGCCAGCAGTGAGTCTTCCGGGACTGGCTACGAGCAGTACTTC. It encodes CASSESSGTGYEQYF.

The chain has TRBV7-2 and TRBJ1-2; D is unclear. Germline V gene sequence: CDR1 SGHTA, CDR2 FQGNSA. Trimming left V 3 bases short and J 1 base short, with 6 bases between. CDR3 length equals 13 residues. The CDR3 nucleotides are TGTGCCAGCAGCTTCGGGGTTAACTATGGCTACACCTTC. It codes for CASSFGVNYGYTF.

The gene calls are TRBV9 and TRBJ1-3; TRBD1 might be the D (6 bases). Germline assignment: CDR1 SGDLS and CDR2 YYNGEE. This CDR3 comprises 16 residues. V was pared by 4 bases and J by 0 bases, with 14 bases between. The CDR3 coding sequence is TGTGCCAGCAGCAATACGAGGGGGGGCTCTGGAAACACCATATATTTT. Translating it yields CASSNTRGGSGNTIYF.

This chain uses TRBV19 with TRBJ1-4; the D is unclear. The CDR3 sequence is 15 residues long. V gave up 5 bases and J gave up 0 bases, with 10 bases separating them. Per germline, CDR1 LNHDA and CDR2 SQIVND (reference sequence). Written as DNA, the CDR3 is TGTGCCAGTAGTCGAACTTCTGCAACTAATGAAAAACTGTTTTTT. Encoded protein: CASSRTSATNEKLFF.

This clone was seen only a few times. The chain recombines TRBV11-2 with TRBJ1-2; TRBD1 matches at 7 bases. J lost 4 bases, V lost 5 bases, and 4 bases had no gene match. This CDR3 is built from 13 residues. The germline V gene has CDR1 SGHAT and CDR2 FQNNGV. CDR3 loop: CASSPGQPYGYTF. CDR3 coding DNA: TGTGCCAGCAGCCCGGGACAGCCCTATGGCTACACCTTC.

This clone came up once. The chain employs TRBV5-4 and TRBJ2-7; 8 bases match TRBD2. The germline V gene has CDR1 SGHNT and CDR2 YYREEE (reference sequence). Trimming at V came to 0 bases and at J to 4 bases, leaving 6 bases not matched to a gene. This CDR3 spans 15 amino acids. The CDR3 sequence: CASSLDRGGWYEQYF. In DNA, the CDR3 is TGTGCCAGCAGCTTGGACCGGGGGGGCTGGTACGAGCAGTACTTC.

The V call is TRBV19, the J call TRBJ1-5, with D tentatively TRBD1 (6 bases). CDR1 is LNHDA and CDR2 is SQIVND in the germline V gene (reference sequence). V lost 4 bases and J lost 0, with 10 bases in between. This CDR3 is built from 15 residues. The CDR3 region is CASSRTDNSNQPQHF. The CDR3 bases are TGTGCCAGTAGTAGGACAGATAATAGCAATCAGCCCCAGCATTTT.

The chain uses TRBV7-2 and TRBJ1-4; D might be TRBD1 (6 bases). V dropped 1 base and J dropped 6 bases, with 9 bases sitting between them. CDR1 and CDR2 from the germline V gene are SGHTA and FQGNSA. The CDR3 is 14 residues long. As DNA, the CDR3 is TGTGCCAGCAGCTTAGAACAGGGTGATGAAAAACTGTTTTTT. It specifies CASSLEQGDEKLFF.

The rearrangement links TRBV7-3 to TRBJ2-5; 10 bases line up with TRBD2. Germline CDR1 reads SGHTA; CDR2 reads FQGTGA. The CDR3 covers 16 residues. Trimming at V came to 1 base and at J to 2 bases, leaving 4 bases not matched to a gene. The CDR3 nucleotides read TGTGCCAGCAGCTTAAGCCCAGCGGGAGGGCAAGAGACCCAGTACTTC. It encodes CASSLSPAGGQETQYF.

This sequence joins TRBV15 and TRBJ2-2, with 13 bases identical to TRBD2. The V and J ends lost 1 base and 4 bases, in that order; junction bases with no gene match: 9. Germline V gene lookup returns CDR1 LNHNV and CDR2 YYDKDF (reference sequence). The CDR3 covers 19 residues. CDR3 DNA sequence: TGTGCCACCAGCAGAGGGACTAGCGGGGGAGGCCGGGGCACCGGGGAGCTGTTTTTT. Amino acid sequence: CATSRGTSGGGRGTGELFF. Combining the CDR3 with reference TRBV15 and TRBJ2-2 gives the whole variable domain DAMVIQNPRYQVTQFGKPVTLSCSQTLNHNVMYWYQQKSSQAPKLLFHYYDKDFNNEADTPDNFQSRRPNTSFCFLDIRSPGLGDTAMYLCATSRGTSGGGRGTGELFFGEGSRLTVL.

The chain has TRBV11-3 and TRBJ2-5; 7 nucleotides line up with TRBD1. Per the germline V gene, CDR1 is SGHNT and CDR2 is YENEEA. The CDR3 length is 15 residues. With 4 bases clipped from V and 1 base from J, the junction kept 6 bases outside the gene matches. This chain's CDR3 is CASSSNSGGQETQYF. DNA of the CDR3: TGTGCCAGCAGCTCCAACTCAGGGGGCCAAGAGACCCAGTACTTC.

The sample holds a few counts of this clone. Here the CDR3 DNA reads TGTGCCAGCAGCGTAGCCGGGGGGAATTCACCCCTCCACTTT. Amino acid sequence: CASSVAGGNSPLHF. The chain couples TRBV9 to TRBJ1-6; maybe TRBD1 (5 bases). The CDR3 totals 14 residues. The germline CDR1 and CDR2 sequences are SGDLS and YYNGEE. V gave up 0 bases and J gave up 7 bases, with 8 bases separating them.

The rearrangement links TRBV30 to TRBJ1-6; tentatively, D is TRBD1 (6 bases). CDR1 GTSNPN and CDR2 SVGIG come from the germline V gene (reference sequence). The CDR3 is 13 residues long. The germline V and J ends were trimmed by 3 bases and 6 bases, with 9 bases remaining between them. The CDR3 DNA is TGTGCCTGGAGAGGACAGCCTAATTCACCCCTCCACTTT. This codes for CAWRGQPNSPLHF.

The chain carries TRBV19 and TRBJ1-6, with D possibly matching TRBD1 (5 bases). CDR1 is LNHDA, CDR2 SQIVND, per germline (reference sequence). V lost 6 bases, J lost 12 bases, and 9 bases lay in between. The CDR3 is 11 residues long. CDR3 in amino acids: CASRTEGPLHF. The CDR3 DNA is TGTGCCAGTAGGACAGAAGGACCCCTCCACTTT.

The chain links TRBV5-5 to TRBJ2-7, with D perhaps matching TRBD2 (6 bases). Trimming took off 4 bases at V and 5 bases at J, with 16 bases between the two ends. The CDR3 runs 14 residues. CDR1 is SGHKS, CDR2 YYEKEE, per germline (reference sequence). CDR3 amino acids: CASSRGAGTHEQYF. CDR3 DNA: TGTGCCAGCAGCCGCGGGGCAGGGACCCACGAGCAGTACTTC. The entire variable domain, with the rest obtained from reference TRBV5-5 and TRBJ2-7, is as follows: DAGVTQSPTHLIKTRGQQVTLRCSPISGHKSVSWYQQVLGQGPQFIFQYYEKEERGRGNFPDRFSARQFPNYSSELNVNALLLGDSALYLCASSRGAGTHEQYFGPGTRLTVT.